The clone carrying this T cell receptor (beta chain) was picked up many times. Its antigen is currently unknown. Orbital computed tomography, thyroid ultrasound, serum thyroxine and TRAb, and clinical symptoms together informed the diagnoses. Using RNA transcripts as the source, TCR beta CDR3 regions were amplified. The study used the HTBI primer set for a first-round RT-PCR of the TCR CDR3. TCRdb ran MiXCR on the multiplex PCR reads and lists one entry per CDR3 protein. This sample has about 420,000 distinct CDR3 sequences; around 15% occur once, and the top ten carry around 5.3%. The germline CDR1 and CDR2 sequences are MDHEN and SYDVKM. The ends lost 6 bases at V and 1 base at J; junction bases unmatched: 2. The CDR3 consists of 14 residues. This sample is drawn from a study of T cells in Graves' hyperthyroidism and ophthalmopathy. Whole-study results and caveats: Model predictions of ophthalmopathy came a median about six months before onset.

The sequenced material came from blood. The TCR originated in a woman under 30 with Graves' hyperthyroidism. This chain uses TRBV28 with TRBJ1-1, with 10 bases aligning to TRBD1. The DNA for the CDR3 is TGTGCCAGCAGAGGACAGGGGGAGAACACTGAAGCTTTCTTT. Translation: CASRGQGENTEAFF.